The 10 T cell receptor beta chains reported below all come from one sample, sequenced in a study of cytotoxic CD8 clonotypes in ibrutinib-treated CLL. Only in-frame clones appear in the TCRdb table, and some are missing; sequencing was by immunoSEQ multiplex PCR. The repertoire holds tens of thousands of clones, with 53% as singletons. The starting material was PBMCs, obtained after 12 months of ibrutinib treatment. The receptors here all came from a human donor with chronic lymphocytic leukemia.

This sequence joins TRBV19 and TRBJ2-7; 10 bases map to TRBD2. CDR3 size: 15 residues. CDR1 and CDR2 from the germline V gene are LNHDA and SQIVND (reference sequence). J was trimmed by 0 bases and V by 6 bases; bases with no gene match: 5. DNA of the CDR3: TGTGCCAGTAGATTTACTAGCGGGGCCTCCTACGAGCAGTACTTC. This translates into CASRFTSGASYEQYF.

This rearrangement joins TRBV19 to TRBJ1-2; 8 bases match TRBD1. Unmatched junction bases numbered 8, after V lost 6 bases and J lost 5 bases. CDR3 size: 14 residues. Germline V gene data show CDR1 as LNHDA and CDR2 as SQIVND (reference sequence). CDR3 nucleotides: TGTGCCAGTAGAAGCGGCAGGGGGCCTTATGGCTACACCTTC. The encoded protein is CASRSGRGPYGYTF.

This clone was observed a few times. This chain links TRBV2 with TRBJ2-3, with TRBD2 matching over 8 bases. With 7 bases clipped from V and 4 bases from J, the junction kept 10 bases outside the gene matches. This CDR3 spans 15 amino acids. Germline V CDR1 and CDR2: SNHLY, FYNNEI. The CDR3 here is CASTPTGGSPDTQYF. The CDR3 DNA follows: TGTGCCAGCACCCCCACGGGGGGGTCCCCAGATACGCAGTATTTT.

This clone was counted a single time. The same CDR3 can be traced to other DNA sequences in this sample. J is TRBJ2-1 and V is TRBV30; maybe TRBD2 (6 bases). The germline CDR1 and CDR2 sequences are GTSNPN and SVGIG (reference sequence). The CDR3 spans 12 residues. V was cut by 0 bases and J by 10 bases, with 10 bases left in between. DNA of the CDR3: TGTGCCTGGAGTGTTTTGGCGGGAGAGCAGTTCTTC. As protein: CAWSVLAGEQFF.

This clone turned up a few times. V and J are TRBV30 and TRBJ2-1; D possibly corresponds to TRBD1 (6 bases). This CDR3 is built from 11 residues. V gave up 2 bases and J gave up 11 bases, with 10 bases separating them. Germline values: CDR1 GTSNPN, CDR2 SVGIG (reference sequence). CDR3 bases: TGTGCCTGGAGTAACAGGGCACAGCAGTTCTTC. It codes for CAWSNRAQQFF.

This clone has a single count. Here the CDR3 reads CASRATGRNYGYTF. The CDR3 nucleotides read TGTGCCAGCAGAGCCACAGGGAGGAACTATGGCTACACCTTC. V and J are TRBV21-1 and TRBJ1-2. TRBV21-1 is a documented pseudogene. The CDR3 is made up of 14 amino acids.

V usage is TRBV2 and J usage is TRBJ2-5; maybe TRBD2 (5 bases). The V end lost 0 bases, the J end lost 5 bases, and 16 bases lay between the germline ends. Germline CDR1 SNHLY, CDR2 FYNNEI. The CDR3 has 16 amino acids. In DNA, the CDR3 is TGTGCCAGCAGTGAAGCAGCAGCGGACGTTCGGGAGACCCAGTACTTC. Translation: CASSEAAADVRETQYF.

The chain has TRBV28 and TRBJ1-6, with no clear D. V was trimmed by 3 bases and J by 6 bases, leaving 3 bases between them. The CDR3 totals 12 residues. Germline CDR1 is MDHEN and CDR2 is SYDVKM. CDR3 in DNA: TGTGCCAGCAGTTTCAGTAATTCACCCCTCCACTTT. This gives the protein CASSFSNSPLHF.

The gene calls are TRBV4-2 and TRBJ2-7; D possibly corresponds to TRBD2 (5 bases). The V end lost 3 bases, the J end lost 2 bases, and 17 bases lay between the germline ends. The CDR3 spans 16 residues. CDR1 LGHNA and CDR2 YNFKEQ come from the germline V gene. The CDR3 DNA sequence: TGTGCCAGCAGCCAGTCCCACGGACTCGAAGCCTACGAGCAGTACTTC. It yields the protein CASSQSHGLEAYEQYF.

This clone is medium-sized. The V and J genes are TRBV7-9 and TRBJ2-5, with no clear D. This CDR3 contains 11 residues. CDR1 SEHNR and CDR2 FQNEAQ come from the germline V gene (reference sequence). V was clipped by 4 bases and J by 5 bases, with 5 bases between them. The CDR3 coding sequence is TGTGCCAGCAGCTCCTCTGAGACCCAGTACTTC. It encodes CASSSSETQYF.